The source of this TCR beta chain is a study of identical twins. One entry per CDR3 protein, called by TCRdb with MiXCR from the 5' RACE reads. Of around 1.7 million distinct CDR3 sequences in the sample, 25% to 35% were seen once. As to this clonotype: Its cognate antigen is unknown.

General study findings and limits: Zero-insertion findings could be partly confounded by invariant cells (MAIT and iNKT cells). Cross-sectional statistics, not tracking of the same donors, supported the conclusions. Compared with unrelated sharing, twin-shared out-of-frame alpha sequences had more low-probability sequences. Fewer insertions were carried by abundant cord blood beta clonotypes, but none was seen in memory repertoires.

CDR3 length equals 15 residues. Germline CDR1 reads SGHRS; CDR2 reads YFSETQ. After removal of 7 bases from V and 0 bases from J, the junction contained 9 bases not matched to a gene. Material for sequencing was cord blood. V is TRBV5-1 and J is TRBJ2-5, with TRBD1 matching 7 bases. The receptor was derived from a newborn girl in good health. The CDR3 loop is CASGPGQLYQETQYF. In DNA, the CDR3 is TGCGCCAGCGGACCGGGACAGTTGTACCAAGAGACCCAGTACTTC. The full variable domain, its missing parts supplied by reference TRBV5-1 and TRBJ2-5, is KAGVTQTPRYLIKTRGQQVTLSCSPISGHRSVSWYQQTPGQGLQFLFEYFSETQRNKGNFPGRFSGRQFSNSRSEMNVSTLELGDSALYLCASGPGQLYQETQYFGPGTRLLVL.